Shown below are 11 T cell receptor beta chains from a single sample sequenced in a study of shared clonotypes between healthy human individuals. The data were produced by immunoSEQ multiplex PCR, yet TCRdb's version contains in-frame clones alone and is incomplete. The sample has roughly 680,000 clones, approximately 72% seen once. Sequencing was carried out using memory CD4+ T cells sorted from blood. Subset denoted: CD45RA-negative fraction. Receptors were obtained from a woman under 40 in good health.

The rearrangement joins TRBV7-2 to TRBJ1-5; D is undetermined. Looked up from germline, CDR1 is SGHTA and CDR2 is FQGNSA. The CDR3 spans 16 residues. V lost 1 base, J lost 0 bases, and 10 bases lay in between. The CDR3, as DNA: TGTGCCAGCAGCTTAGTCTCCCTGATTAGCAATCAGCCCCAGCATTTT. Residues: CASSLVSLISNQPQHF.

This chain joins TRBV7-3 and TRBJ1-5; D is uncertain. Germline V gene sequence: CDR1 SGHTA, CDR2 FQGTGA. The CDR3 runs 18 residues. With 1 base removed from V and 2 bases from J, the gap between germline ends came to 18 bases. The CDR3 DNA is TGTGCCAGCAGCTTAAGTCCTCGCACCGAGGTGTGCAATCAGCCCCAGCATTTT. Translated: CASSLSPRTEVCNQPQHF. Full variable domain (outside the CDR3, taken from reference TRBV7-3 and TRBJ1-5): GAGVSQTPSNKVTEKGKYVELRCDPISGHTALYWYRQSLGQGPEFLIYFQGTGAADDSGLPNDRFFAVRPEGSVSTLKIQRTERGDSAVYLCASSLSPRTEVCNQPQHFGDGTRLSIL.

This clone was counted between two and nine times. The V gene is TRBV18, the J gene TRBJ2-7; D uncertain. CDR1 and CDR2 from the germline V gene are KGHSH and LQKENI. Trimming removed 1 base at V and 7 bases at J, with 8 bases between. CDR3 length equals 12 residues. The CDR3 sequence is CASSPRRGEQYF. CDR3 nucleotides: TGTGCCAGCTCACCACGGCGAGGAGAGCAGTACTTC.

This clone was detected once. V is TRBV10-1 and J is TRBJ2-7, with 10 bases fitting TRBD1. Germline values: CDR1 WNHNN, CDR2 SYGVQD (reference sequence). This CDR3 has 13 residues. Unmatched junction bases numbered 6, after V lost 10 bases and J lost 3 bases. CDR3 in DNA: TGCGCCACCGGGACAGGGGAAAACTACGAGCAGTACTTC. Translated, it gives CATGTGENYEQYF.

The CDR3 region is CASSPALDREAFF. The CDR3 DNA reads as TGTGCCAGTAGCCCCGCTCTCGACAGGGAAGCTTTCTTT. The chain links TRBV19 to TRBJ1-1; weak D call: TRBD1 (6 bases). This CDR3 spans 13 amino acids. V was trimmed by 6 bases and J by 8 bases, leaving 16 bases between them. Germline CDR1 LNHDA, CDR2 SQIVND (reference sequence).

V gene TRBV2 combines with J gene TRBJ2-7, with 11 bases aligning to TRBD1. Germline CDR1 is SNHLY and CDR2 is FYNNEI. V lost 7 bases and J lost 5; bases outside the gene matches: 7. The CDR3 consists of 14 residues. Here the CDR3 reads CASILRTGGNEQYF. As DNA, the CDR3 is TGTGCCAGCATACTACGGACAGGGGGCAACGAGCAGTACTTC.

This clone was detected once. The V call is TRBV14, the J call TRBJ2-3, with D maybe TRBD1 (6 bases). V was pared by 4 bases and J by 12 bases, with 14 bases between. Germline V gene sequence: CDR1 SGHDN, CDR2 FVKESK. The length of the CDR3 is 12 residues. The CDR3 spells CASSRDKVNQYF. CDR3 sequence (DNA): TGTGCCAGCAGCCGGGACAAGGTTAATCAGTATTTT.

V gene TRBV29-1 combines with J gene TRBJ2-1, with D perhaps TRBD1 (5 bases). From germline, CDR1 is SQVTM and CDR2 ANQGSEA. V lost 5 bases and J lost 8, with 13 bases in between. The CDR3 runs 12 residues. The CDR3 DNA reads as TGCAGCGTTCACATGGGGCGCGATGAGCAGTTCTTC. Its protein is CSVHMGRDEQFF.

This clone is a singleton in its sample. The DNA of the CDR3 is TGCGCCAGCAGCTCAGGACAGGCCAATGGCTACACCTTC. It specifies CASSSGQANGYTF. This chain connects TRBV5-1 to TRBJ1-2, with 7 bases lining up with TRBD1. With V trimmed by 3 bases and J by 6 bases, 5 bases remained unmatched. Per germline, CDR1 SGHRS and CDR2 YFSETQ. This CDR3 spans 13 amino acids.

The CDR3 DNA sequence: TGCGCCAGCAGTTCCGGGAGGGGAACAGAGACCTCTCGCGGCTACACCTTC. It is translated as CASSSGRGTETSRGYTF. The chain recombines TRBV5-1 with TRBJ1-2; TRBD1 is a possible D gene (5 bases). The CDR3 length is 17 residues. The V end lost 5 bases, the J end lost 8 bases, and 28 bases lay between the germline ends. Per germline, CDR1 SGHRS and CDR2 YFSETQ.

This clone was seen just once. The chain links TRBV5-4 to TRBJ1-4; 7 bases line up with TRBD1. With 5 bases clipped from V and 8 bases from J, the junction kept 15 bases outside the gene matches. The germline gives CDR1 SGHNT, CDR2 YYREEE (reference sequence). The CDR3 runs 16 residues. The CDR3 coding sequence is TGTGCCAGCAGTATCTGGACAGGCGGGGTCGCGGAAAAACTGTTTTTT. Protein product: CASSIWTGGVAEKLFF.